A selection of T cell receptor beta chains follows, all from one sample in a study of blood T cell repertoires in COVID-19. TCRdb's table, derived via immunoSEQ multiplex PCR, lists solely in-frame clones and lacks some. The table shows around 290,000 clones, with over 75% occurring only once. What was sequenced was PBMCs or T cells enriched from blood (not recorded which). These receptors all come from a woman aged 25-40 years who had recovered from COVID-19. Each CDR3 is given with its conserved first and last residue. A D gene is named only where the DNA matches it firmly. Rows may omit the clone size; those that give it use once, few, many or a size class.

DNA: TGTGCCAGCACCCAAGACAGCAACGGGGGACAGTTCTTC
CDR3: CASTQDSNGGQFF
length: 13
size: NA
J: TRBJ2-1
V: TRBV3-1/TRBV3-2
D: NA

DNA: TGTGCCAGTAAAGATCGGCGGGGGCCGCCTAGCGGCTACACCTTC
CDR3: CASKDRRGPPSGYTF
length: 15
size: NA
J: TRBJ1-2
V: TRBV19
D: NA

DNA: TGTGCCAGCAGCCAAGATTTTAGATTCTACGAGCAGTACTTC
CDR3: CASSQDFRFYEQYF
length: 14
size: NA
J: TRBJ2-7
V: TRBV4-2
D: NA

DNA: TGTGCCAGCAGTTTTACCCCTTCCACAGGTGGCTACACCTTC
CDR3: CASSFTPSTGGYTF
length: 14
size: NA
J: TRBJ1-2
V: TRBV27
D: NA

DNA: TGTGCCAGCAGCGGCAGGGGGCGCTCCCAAGAGACCCAGTACTTC
CDR3: CASSGRGRSQETQYF
length: 15
size: NA
J: TRBJ2-5
V: TRBV9
D: TRBD1

DNA: TGCAGCGTTGAAGAGGGGGGGGCAGCGAACTATGGCTACACCTTC
CDR3: CSVEEGGAANYGYTF
length: 15
size: NA
J: TRBJ1-2
V: TRBV29-1
D: NA

DNA: TGTGCCAGCAGGGACGGAGGGGCAGCCTACTCCTACGAGCAGTACTTC
CDR3: CASRDGGAAYSYEQYF
length: 16
size: NA
J: TRBJ2-7
V: TRBV2
D: NA

DNA: TGTGCCACCAGCAGAGATCGCGCAGGGGCGGACACCATATATTTT
CDR3: CATSRDRAGADTIYF
length: 15
size: NA
J: TRBJ1-3
V: TRBV15
D: NA

DNA: TGTGCCAGCAGCTTAAAGGACAGGGAACTATCGAAACTTTACAATGAGCAGTTCTTC
CDR3: CASSLKDRELSKLYNEQFF
length: 19
size: NA
J: TRBJ2-1
V: TRBV7-6
D: TRBD1

DNA: TGTGCCAGCAGTCTCCGTCCCCCCGACGGGTGGACTGAAGCTTTCTTT
CDR3: CASSLRPPDGWTEAFF
length: 16
size: few
J: TRBJ1-1
V: TRBV7-2
D: NA

DNA: TGTGCCAGTAGTGTACTAGCGGGAGTATACAATGAGCAGTTCTTC
CDR3: CASSVLAGVYNEQFF
length: 15
size: NA
J: TRBJ2-1
V: TRBV19
D: TRBD2

DNA: TGTGCCTGGAGTGTACGGGGACAGGACTACGAGCAGTACTTC
CDR3: CAWSVRGQDYEQYF
length: 14
size: NA
J: TRBJ2-7
V: TRBV30
D: TRBD1

DNA: TGTGCCAGCAGCCAAAAGGACAGGGCGATTAACTATGGCTACACCTTC
CDR3: CASSQKDRAINYGYTF
length: 16
size: NA
J: TRBJ1-2
V: TRBV5-6
D: TRBD1

DNA: TGTGCCAGCAGTCCTAGGGAGACCCAGTACTTC
CDR3: CASSPRETQYF
length: 11
size: NA
J: TRBJ2-5
V: TRBV28
D: NA

DNA: TGCGCCAGCAGCTACCCAGGGAGGGGAGAGACCCAGTACTTC
CDR3: CASSYPGRGETQYF
length: 14
size: NA
J: TRBJ2-5
V: TRBV5-1
D: TRBD2

DNA: TGTGCCAGCAGGGGGGGGCGAGTTCAGCCCCAGCATTTT
CDR3: CASRGGRVQPQHF
length: 13
size: NA
J: TRBJ1-5
V: TRBV2
D: NA

DNA: TGCGCCAGCAGCCAAGGGACACGCAACTATGGCTACACCTTC
CDR3: CASSQGTRNYGYTF
length: 14
size: NA
J: TRBJ1-2
V: TRBV4-3
D: NA

DNA: TGTGCCAGCAGCTCACAGGGGTATAGCAATCAGCCCCAGCATTTT
CDR3: CASSSQGYSNQPQHF
length: 15
size: few
J: TRBJ1-5
V: TRBV2
D: TRBD1

DNA: TGTGCCAGCTCACTCGGGTTGGACAGCAACACTGAAGCTTTCTTT
CDR3: CASSLGLDSNTEAFF
length: 15
size: NA
J: TRBJ1-1
V: TRBV18
D: NA

DNA: TGTGCCAGCAGCTTGACAGGGGCCCGTAATTCACCCCTCCACTTT
CDR3: CASSLTGARNSPLHF
length: 15
size: NA
J: TRBJ1-6
V: TRBV6-5
D: TRBD1

DNA: TGTGCCAGCAGTTACCGGACAGGGGCGTTGAGCACTGAAGCTTTCTTT
CDR3: CASSYRTGALSTEAFF
length: 16
size: NA
J: TRBJ1-1
V: TRBV6-2/TRBV6-3
D: TRBD1

DNA: TGCGCCAGCAGCCAAGCTGACAGGAATAATGAAAAACTGTTTTTT
CDR3: CASSQADRNNEKLFF
length: 15
size: NA
J: TRBJ1-4
V: TRBV4-3
D: NA

DNA: TGTGCCAGCAGCTTCCGATATCCCTATAAGTCGACTGGAAACACCATATATTTT
CDR3: CASSFRYPYKSTGNTIYF
length: 18
size: NA
J: TRBJ1-3
V: TRBV13
D: NA

DNA: TGCAGCTCCACCCCAGGAGGCTACAATGAGCAGTTCTTC
CDR3: CSSTPGGYNEQFF
length: 13
size: NA
J: TRBJ2-1
V: TRBV29-1
D: NA

DNA: TGTGCCAGCAGCTTAAATCCAGGGCTCGCTGGAAACACCATATATTTT
CDR3: CASSLNPGLAGNTIYF
length: 16
size: NA
J: TRBJ1-3
V: TRBV7-9
D: NA

DNA: TGTGCCATCTCACAGGGCGGGACTAGCGGGAGTACCGGGGAGCTGTTTTTT
CDR3: CAISQGGTSGSTGELFF
length: 17
size: NA
J: TRBJ2-2
V: TRBV10-3
D: TRBD2

DNA: TGTGCCATCAGTGAGTCGTGGGGGGGCTGGAGCACTGAAGCTTTCTTT
CDR3: CAISESWGGWSTEAFF
length: 16
size: NA
J: TRBJ1-1
V: TRBV10-3
D: NA

DNA: TGTGCCAGCAGTAGAACCCGACTAGCGGGGGGGAGCGAGCAGTACTTC
CDR3: CASSRTRLAGGSEQYF
length: 16
size: NA
J: TRBJ2-7
V: TRBV28
D: TRBD2